This T cell receptor (beta chain) derives from a study of blood T cell repertoires in COVID-19. This CDR3 comprises 15 residues. V lost 6 bases to trimming and J lost 2 bases, with 13 bases between them. Germline loops: CDR1 MNHNY, CDR2 SVGAGI (reference sequence). As processed by the authors: Estimates of nucleated cell counts were drawn from the amplification of reference gene primers. Method: immunoSEQ multiplex PCR; TCRdb's copy keeps in-frame clones and lacks some. Clonal size and the V and J genes are those of that table, whereas D and trimming came from the DNA. The profile shows about 100,000 clones, roughly 92% of them singletons.

The chain couples TRBV6-6 to TRBJ1-4; tentative D call: TRBD1 (5 bases). The sequenced sample consisted of peripheral blood. This TCR was recovered from a man aged 50 or older with active COVID-19. The CDR3 is CASRDGGTTNEKLFF. CDR3 nucleotides: TGTGCCAGCAGAGACGGGGGTACGACTAATGAAAAACTGTTTTTT.